One T cell receptor (beta chain) is described in this entry. Its cognate antigen has yet to be identified. No per-base quality is available; no much larger clone lies one base away. Amplification of TCR beta CDR3 regions was carried out from RNA transcripts. A first-round RT-PCR of the TCR CDR3 used the HTBI primer set with the Qiagen OneStep RT-PCR kit. Libraries were constructed in a second round of multiplex PCR, after which size selection and purification were carried out. Paired-end sequencing of the libraries was performed with 100 bp reads on an Illumina HiSeq2000. From the authors' description of their analysis: Raw data were processed with SOAPnuke, discarding reads with adapters, uncalled bases, mean Phred below 15, or no exact constant-primer or identifier match. High-quality paired reads were merged with COPE v1.2.5, and unique nucleotide sequences were defined as clonotypes. MiTCR v1.1 was used to align the clonotypes against IMGT TRBV, TRBD and TRBJ reference segments. Only V-J combinations with frequency above 0.0001, covering 99% to 99.2% of repertoires, were analysed. The TCS score was defined as the ratio of F50 (clonal expansion) to E x V (chaos), calculated using BLOSUM62-based TCRdist between CDR3 peptides within each V-J. Welch's t-statistics and random forest reduced roughly 540 V-J features to roughly 13, which were used in a naive Bayes classifier (R e1071). TCRdb reprocessed the public reads (quality trimming at Q25 with fastp, clone calling with MiXCR) and kept in-frame beta chains. When rows share a CDR3 protein, they turn into one entry using the most common DNA and genes. The V and J calls, along with clone size, are taken from TCRdb and not from the paper's own processing. This sample has approximately 630,000 distinct CDR3 sequences in its table, and 16% of those were observed once. 3% to 4% of the sample is held by the ten biggest clonotypes.

Graves' hyperthyroidism was defined as stable when no progression to ophthalmopathy occurred over 18 months of follow-up. Hyperthyroidism patients were newly diagnosed, with disease duration under 2 months, and aged 18 to 65 years. The study excluded patients with uncontrolled infections, other autoimmune diseases, pregnancy or lactation. Clinical symptoms, serum thyroxine and TRAb, thyroid ultrasound, and orbital computed tomography formed the basis for the diagnoses. PBMCs were separated from 10 ml of fresh peripheral blood using Ficoll-Paque density gradient centrifugation. Total RNA was extracted using Trizol reagent, and RNA quality was assessed on an Agilent 2100 Bioanalyzer. V sheds 2 bases and J sheds 2 bases, leaving 5 bases between their ends. The germline V gene supplies CDR1 MGHRA and CDR2 YSYEKL. From its cysteine to its phenylalanine, the CDR3 spans 13 amino acids. Only the CDR3 region is kept as DNA, spanning 39 bases read in frame from base 1.

The source of the sample is a study of T cells in Graves' hyperthyroidism and ophthalmopathy (dated by TCRdb to the late 2010s). Study-wide context: Peripheral blood was sampled at the time of initial diagnosis, prior to any treatment. To identify distinguishing TCR V-J signatures, a discovery cohort of about 100 patients was used, comprising some 45 with Graves' ophthalmopathy and 57 with stable Graves' hyperthyroidism. The 90 or so discovery patients were randomly split 7:3 into training and test sets. Prospective prediction of ophthalmopathy was tested in an independent validation cohort of 18 to 20 hyperthyroidism patients and 15 to 17 patients who later progressed to ophthalmopathy. In addition, the study compared T-cell repertoires in thyroid tissue and in blood from six Graves' hyperthyroidism patients. The paper describes TCR Vbeta CDR3 sequencing of fewer than 150 peripheral blood samples, made up of 43 ophthalmopathy patients, over 70 hyperthyroidism patients and around 17 progressor patients. After sampling, hyperthyroidism patients received methimazole starting at 30 mg daily, and ophthalmopathy patients received high-dose intravenous methylprednisolone.

On the study overall, not on this receptor specifically: Blood samples also contained most of the expanded thyroid clonotypes (frequency above 0.001), which suggests that blood repertoires may reflect thyroid immune responses. In cross-validation, a model built on a 13 V-J signature told ophthalmopathy apart from stable hyperthyroidism with under 90% sensitivity and approximately 81% specificity, and in testing the same model reached 80%/75%. In validation, the model predicted progression to ophthalmopathy with around 71% sensitivity and roughly 72% specificity, a median of 6.5 months before onset. Sample size was not statistically predetermined, and investigators were not blinded to group allocation.

The source material was blood. The receptor's source is a woman aged 30 to 39 with Graves' hyperthyroidism. The chain employs TRBV4-1 and TRBJ2-3; no D gene call is confident. The CDR3 region reads CASSQYHTDTQYF. The DNA reads TGCGCCAGCAGCCAATACCACACAGATACGCAGTATTTT.